This T cell receptor beta chain was found in a study of shared clonotypes between healthy human individuals. A split of CD4+ cells into CD45RA+ naive and CD45RA-negative memory subsets was performed. At deep level, the assay was performed. Using immunoSEQ multiplex PCR, the repertoire was profiled, and TCRdb retains in-frame clones only, with some absent. This sample has about 1 million clones; roughly 80% occur once, and the top ten carry about 1.4%. Germline assignment: CDR1 SGHVS and CDR2 FQNEAQ. The V gene lost 5 bases and the J gene lost 7 bases, with 17 bases spanning the gap. This CDR3 comprises 14 residues.

The chain employs TRBV7-8 and TRBJ1-1, with D unresolved. Sequences were obtained from memory CD4+ T cells sorted from blood. Documented subset: CD45RA-negative fraction. This receptor was taken from a young man in good health. The CDR3 DNA reads TGTGCCAGCAGCCCTCTTGACGGTAAGAGTGAAGCTTTCTTT. Translating it yields CASSPLDGKSEAFF.